This TCR beta chain was sequenced during a study of blood T cell repertoires in COVID-19. CDR3 length: 16 amino acids. V dropped 0 bases and J dropped 6; count of bases not matched to a gene: 9. CDR1 is SGHNT, CDR2 YYREEE, per germline (reference sequence). The data were produced by immunoSEQ multiplex PCR, yet TCRdb's version contains in-frame clones alone and is incomplete. Among roughly 220,000 clones listed, about three quarters were seen once. The chain uses TRBV5-4 and TRBJ1-2; TRBD1 matches at 9 bases. Sequences were obtained from peripheral blood. This sequence originates from a woman in her 70s with acute or convalescent COVID-19. The CDR3 protein is CASSLVGGTGWDGYTF. The CDR3 bases are TGTGCCAGCAGCTTGGTCGGGGGGACAGGGTGGGATGGCTACACCTTC.